Each of the 17 T cell receptor beta chains below was sequenced from the same sample in a study of shared clonotypes between healthy human individuals. The table came from immunoSEQ multiplex PCR; TCRdb's copy has only in-frame clones and leaves some out. The sample has approximately 740,000 clones; around 72% are singletons. The source material was memory CD4+ T cells sorted from blood. Subset here: CD45RA-negative fraction. The receptors derive from a woman in her 30s in good health.

V is TRBV7-3 and J is TRBJ2-5, with TRBD2 as a possible D gene (6 bases). Germline V lookup: CDR1 SGHTA, CDR2 FQGTGA. This CDR3 is built from 14 residues. Trimming removed 5 bases at V and 5 bases at J, with 15 bases between. In DNA form, the CDR3 reads TGTGCCAGCAGCCCCTGGGGCCGGGAGGAGACCCAGTACTTC. Translated: CASSPWGREETQYF.

This clone was seen at least ten times. The rearrangement uses TRBV11-2 and TRBJ2-3, with 7 bases matching TRBD1. The germline V gene has CDR1 SGHAT and CDR2 FQNNGV. V lost 2 bases to trimming and J lost 1 base; unmatched junction nucleotides: 12. The CDR3 consists of 18 residues. The CDR3 DNA follows: TGTGCCAGCAGCTTATTACCGGGACAGCAAATACGCACAGATACGCAGTATTTT. This codes for CASSLLPGQQIRTDTQYF.

The gene calls are TRBV5-1 and TRBJ2-7; unclear D gene. V was clipped by 4 bases and J by 9 bases, with 17 bases between them. The CDR3 consists of 13 residues. Per germline, CDR1 SGHRS and CDR2 YFSETQ. This CDR3 is CASSPNARAGQYF. Written as DNA, the CDR3 is TGCGCCAGCAGCCCAAATGCAAGGGCCGGGCAGTACTTC. Using reference TRBV5-1 and TRBJ2-7 for the parts outside the CDR3, the full variable domain is KAGVTQTPRYLIKTRGQQVTLSCSPISGHRSVSWYQQTPGQGLQFLFEYFSETQRNKGNFPGRFSGRQFSNSRSEMNVSTLELGDSALYLCASSPNARAGQYFGPGTRLTVT.

The CDR3 sequence: CASSLSLAGVEQFF. The CDR3 DNA sequence: TGTGCCAGCAGCTTATCTCTAGCTGGTGTGGAGCAGTTCTTC. This chain connects TRBV11-2 to TRBJ2-1, with D perhaps matching TRBD2 (5 bases). This CDR3 contains 14 residues. Germline V lookup: CDR1 SGHAT, CDR2 FQNNGV. V was shortened by 2 bases and J by 10 bases, with 15 bases between the two germline ends. Drawing the rest from reference TRBV11-2 and TRBJ2-1, the complete variable domain is EAGVAQSPRYKIIEKRQSVAFWCNPISGHATLYWYQQILGQGPKLLIQFQNNGVVDDSQLPKDRFSAERLKGVDSTLKIQPAKLEDSAVYLCASSLSLAGVEQFFGPGTRLTVL.

This clone was picked up a small number of times. This chain joins TRBV5-6 and TRBJ1-2, with unresolved D. V was cut by 3 bases and J by 6 bases, with 9 bases left in between. Germline-derived CDR1 and CDR2 are SGHDT and YYEEEE. The CDR3 totals 12 residues. The CDR3 region has the DNA TGTGCCAGCAGCTATCAGAACCATGGCTACACCTTC. Its protein product is CASSYQNHGYTF.

Here the CDR3 DNA reads TGTGCCAGCAGTGTGACCATTCAGGCAGATACGCAGTATTTT. Translation: CASSVTIQADTQYF. The chain couples TRBV25-1 to TRBJ2-3; no firm D call. CDR1 is MGHDK, CDR2 SYGVNS, per germline. The V gene lost 4 bases and the J gene lost 4 bases, with 12 bases spanning the gap. The length of the CDR3 is 14 residues.

The chain combines TRBV27 with TRBJ1-2; a possible D gene is TRBD1 (5 bases). The CDR3 spans 16 residues. Germline CDR1 MNHEY, CDR2 SMNVEV (reference sequence). V gave up 5 bases and J gave up 4 bases, with 20 bases separating them. This chain's CDR3 is CASSLTGTSKSYGYTF. CDR3 nucleotide sequence: TGTGCCAGCAGTCTAACCGGGACTTCCAAATCCTATGGCTACACCTTC.

This clone is a singleton in its sample. The gene calls are TRBV5-1 and TRBJ1-2; 10 nucleotides align to TRBD1. Germline assignment: CDR1 SGHRS and CDR2 YFSETQ. The CDR3 has 14 amino acids. V gave up 3 bases and J gave up 7 bases; unmatched junction bases: 6. The CDR3 loop is CASSWGQGSAGYTF. The CDR3 region has the DNA TGCGCCAGCAGCTGGGGACAGGGGAGCGCTGGCTACACCTTC.

This clone came up a few times. The J gene is TRBJ2-3, the V gene TRBV6-9, with 14 bases fitting TRBD2. The CDR3 loop spans 17 amino acids. The V gene end was trimmed by 8 bases and the J gene end by 9 bases; junction bases not matched to a gene: 16. From germline, CDR1 is MNHGY and CDR2 SVAAGI. The CDR3 loop reads CASPWVRGLAGVHTQYF. The CDR3 DNA reads as TGTGCCAGCCCCTGGGTCCGGGGACTAGCGGGAGTTCACACGCAGTATTTT.

The rearrangement links TRBV4-1 to TRBJ2-1, with a weak D call TRBD1 (6 bases). The CDR3 spans 17 residues. V lost 4 bases and J 0 bases, leaving 16 bases between the germline ends. Looked up from germline, CDR1 is MGHRA and CDR2 is YSYEKL. This CDR3 reads CASSRALTGSSYNEQFF. CDR3 DNA: TGCGCCAGCAGCCGAGCCCTTACAGGGAGCTCCTACAATGAGCAGTTCTTC.

V and J are TRBV12-5 and TRBJ2-1; 9 nucleotides agree with TRBD1. The J segment lost 8 bases and the V segment lost 0 bases, leaving 8 bases of the junction unmatched. The CDR3 is made up of 16 amino acids. The germline gives CDR1 LGHNT, CDR2 FRNRAP. CDR3 coding DNA: TGTGCTAGTGGTTTGGTACTCGGACAGGGGCCCGATGAGCAGTTCTTC. Its translation: CASGLVLGQGPDEQFF. The complete variable domain, with remaining parts taken from reference TRBV12-5 and TRBJ2-1, reads DARVTQTPRHKVTEMGQEVTMRCQPILGHNTVFWYRQTMMQGLELLAYFRNRAPLDDSGMPKDRFSAEMPDATLATLKIQPSEPRDSAVYFCASGLVLGQGPDEQFFGPGTRLTVL.

The chain carries TRBV29-1 and TRBJ1-1; possibly TRBD1 for D (6 bases). This CDR3 is built from 11 residues. Germline lookup yields CDR1 SQVTM and CDR2 ANQGSEA. Trimming took off 5 bases at V and 11 bases at J, with 15 bases between the two ends. The CDR3 bases are TGCAGCGTTCTACAGGGTAGGAAGGCTTTCTTT. Translating it yields CSVLQGRKAFF.

This clone was detected only a few times. The chain is built from TRBV5-1 and TRBJ2-2, with TRBD2 matching over 13 bases. Germline lookup yields CDR1 SGHRS and CDR2 YFSETQ. J gave up 6 bases and V 3 bases, and 2 bases lay outside the gene matches. The CDR3 runs 15 residues. CDR3 sequence: CASSSGLAGPGELFF. CDR3 nucleotides: TGCGCCAGCAGCTCGGGACTAGCGGGACCCGGGGAGCTGTTTTTT.

The J gene is TRBJ1-1, the V gene TRBV28; D is perhaps TRBD1 (6 bases). The V and J ends lost 3 bases and 1 base respectively, with 12 bases between them. The CDR3 contains 15 residues. Per germline, CDR1 MDHEN and CDR2 SYDVKM. In DNA form, the CDR3 reads TGTGCCAGCAGTTTCCCCTCGACAGGGAACACTGAAGCTTTCTTT. Amino acids: CASSFPSTGNTEAFF.

V usage is TRBV14 and J usage is TRBJ2-1; D not resolved. The CDR3 extends over 18 amino acids. The ends were cut back, 0 bases at V and 0 bases at J, with 15 bases in the middle. Germline CDR1 SGHDN, CDR2 FVKESK. The CDR3 here is CASSQEYRYLSSYNEQFF. The DNA for the CDR3 is TGTGCCAGCAGCCAAGAATATCGGTACCTGAGCTCCTACAATGAGCAGTTCTTC.

The chain uses TRBV4-1 and TRBJ2-5, with 12 bases aligning to TRBD2. The CDR3 length is 16 residues. V shed 2 bases and J 4 bases; nucleotides not matched to a gene: 5. From germline, CDR1 is MGHRA and CDR2 YSYEKL. In DNA form, the CDR3 reads TGCGCCAGCAGCCAAATGACTAGCGGGAGCCCAGAGACCCAGTACTTC. It codes for CASSQMTSGSPETQYF.

The chain carries TRBV18 and TRBJ2-2; D remains unclear. Per the germline V gene, CDR1 is KGHSH and CDR2 is LQKENI. V lost 3 bases, J lost 6 bases, and 14 bases lay in between. The CDR3 totals 15 residues. Here the CDR3 reads CASSPGLGPPGELFF. The CDR3 coding sequence is TGTGCCAGCTCACCCGGCTTAGGACCCCCCGGGGAGCTGTTTTTT.